The T cell receptor (beta chain) described here comes from a study of radiation and T cells in renal cell carcinoma. About the study: Nephrectomy followed 15 Gy stereotactic body radiation by 4 weeks.

CDR1 is SGHNT, CDR2 YYREEE, per germline (reference sequence). V lost 4 bases and J lost 4; bases outside the gene matches: 4. The CDR3 runs to 13 residues. Time point in this sample: baseline pretreatment blood. Treatment denoted: 15 Gy SBRT to primary tumor, nephrectomy 4 weeks later. The data were produced by immunoSEQ multiplex PCR, yet TCRdb's version contains in-frame clones alone and is incomplete. The sample holds 150,000 or so clones, about 87% seen once. A note on this clone: Its antigen is not identified.

Study outcomes and limitations: From baseline, blood top tumor clonotypes peaked at 2 weeks post-radiation. Baseline intratumoral clonotype presence is unknown without pretreatment biopsies.

V gene TRBV5-4 combines with J gene TRBJ2-5; 7 nucleotides match TRBD1. This clonotype was obtained from a woman in her 70s with renal cell carcinoma. This sample comprised blood, obtained from a patient whose treatment included radiotherapy and nephrectomy. CDR3 nucleotide sequence: TGTGCCAGCAGCGGCGCAGGGGGAGAGACCCAGTACTTC. The encoded protein is CASSGAGGETQYF.